This T cell receptor beta chain is from a study of cytotoxic CD8 clonotypes in ibrutinib-treated CLL. For the study at large: In all, more than 10 patients were relapsed/refractory, around 15 were treatment-naive and roughly 18 were IGHV unmutated. Study-wide results and limits: Higher clonality was seen at ibrutinib response and a return toward baseline at progression.

Repertoires were generated with immunoSEQ multiplex PCR, while TCRdb's copy carries only in-frame clones and drops some. The data contain about 35,000 clones, about 47% of them singletons. As for this clone: Antigen unknown.

The input for sequencing was PBMCs, taken before ibrutinib treatment. This clonotype was obtained from a human donor with chronic lymphocytic leukemia.

CDR3 sequence (DNA): TGTGCCAGCAGCTTGGTTACGGGCACAGGACCTAACTATGGCTACACCTTC. Translation gives CASSLVTGTGPNYGYTF. The chain has TRBV7-9 and TRBJ1-2, with TRBD1 as a possible D gene (5 bases). V lost 3 bases to trimming and J lost 0 bases, with 17 bases between them. Germline CDR1 reads SEHNR; CDR2 reads FQNEAQ (reference sequence). CDR3 size: 17 residues.